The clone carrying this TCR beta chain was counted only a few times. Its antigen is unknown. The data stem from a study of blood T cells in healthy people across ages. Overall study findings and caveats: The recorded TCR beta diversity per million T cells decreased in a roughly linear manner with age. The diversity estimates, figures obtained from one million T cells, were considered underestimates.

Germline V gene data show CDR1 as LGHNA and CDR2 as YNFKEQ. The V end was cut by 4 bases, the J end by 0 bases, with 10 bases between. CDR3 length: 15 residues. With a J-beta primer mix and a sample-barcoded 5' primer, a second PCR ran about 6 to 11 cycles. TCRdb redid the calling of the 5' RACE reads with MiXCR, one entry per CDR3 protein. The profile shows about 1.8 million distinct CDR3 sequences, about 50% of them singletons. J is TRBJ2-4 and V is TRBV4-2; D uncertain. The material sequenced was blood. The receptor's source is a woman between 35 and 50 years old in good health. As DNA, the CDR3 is TGTGCCAGCAGCCCCCTTTGGGTAGCCAAAAACATTCAGTACTTC. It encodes CASSPLWVAKNIQYF.